The present T cell receptor (beta chain) was sequenced within a study of blood T cells in healthy people across ages. Those donating, healthy Caucasian individuals from Russia, were aged 6 to 90. A second PCR, run for roughly 7 to 12 cycles, used a sample-barcoded 5' primer plus a J-beta primer mix. TCRdb fed the 5' RACE reads into MiXCR, producing one record per CDR3 protein. The data show 800,000 or so distinct CDR3 sequences, less than 60% seen once. V gave up 3 bases and J gave up 5 bases; unmatched junction bases: 9. In germline, CDR1 is KGHDR, CDR2 SFDVKD. The CDR3 loop spans 16 amino acids. The sequenced sample consisted of blood. The clonotype was recovered from an elderly man in good health. The chain has TRBV24-1 and TRBJ2-5, with TRBD1 matching over 9 bases. The CDR3 DNA reads TGTGCCACCAGTGATGCGGGGACAGGGAGAATCGAGACCCAGTACTTC. This codes for CATSDAGTGRIETQYF.